This TCR beta chain comes out of a study of shared clonotypes between healthy human individuals. Overall study: CD4 naive and CD4 memory each took three plates per donor, while CD8 naive took two and CD8 memory one.

V gave up 6 bases and J gave up 5 bases, with 10 bases separating them. Germline assignment: CDR1 KGHSH and CDR2 LQKENI. The CDR3 consists of 12 residues. All donors were Caucasian adults living in Nashville, Tennessee. Sequenced by immunoSEQ multiplex PCR; TCRdb stores in-frame clones only, minus some. Among approximately 1.5 million clones listed, approximately 98.5% were seen once. Sequencing input: naive CD4+ T cells sorted from blood. Subset described: CD45RA+ positively selected. The chain joins TRBV18 to TRBJ2-5; D unresolved. This TCR was recovered from a man aged 25-45 years in good health. CDR3 nucleotide sequence: TGTGCCAGCTCCCAAATCACTGAGACCCAGTACTTC. This encodes CASSQITETQYF. Full variable domain (missing parts from reference TRBV18 and TRBJ2-5): NAGVMQNPRHLVRRRGQEARLRCSPMKGHSHVYWYRQLPEEGLKFMVYLQKENIIDESGMPKERFSAEFPKEGPSILRIQQVVRGDSAAYFCASSQITETQYFGPGTRLLVL.